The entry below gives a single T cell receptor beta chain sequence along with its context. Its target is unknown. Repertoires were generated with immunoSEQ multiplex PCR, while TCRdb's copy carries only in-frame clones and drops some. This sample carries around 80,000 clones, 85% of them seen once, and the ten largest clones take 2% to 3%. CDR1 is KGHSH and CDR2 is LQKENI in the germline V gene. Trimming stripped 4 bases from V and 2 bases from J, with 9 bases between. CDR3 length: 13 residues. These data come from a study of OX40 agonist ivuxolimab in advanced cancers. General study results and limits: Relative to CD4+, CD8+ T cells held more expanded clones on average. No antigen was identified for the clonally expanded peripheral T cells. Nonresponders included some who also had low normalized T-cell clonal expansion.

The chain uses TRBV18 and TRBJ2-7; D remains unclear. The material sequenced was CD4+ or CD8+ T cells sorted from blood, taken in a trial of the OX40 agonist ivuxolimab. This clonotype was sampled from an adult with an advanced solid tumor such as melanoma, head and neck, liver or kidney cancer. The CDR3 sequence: CASSRVPTYEQYF. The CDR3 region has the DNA TGTGCCAGCTCACGGGTTCCTACCTACGAGCAGTACTTC. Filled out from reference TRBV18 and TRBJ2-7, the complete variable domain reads NAGVMQNPRHLVRRRGQEARLRCSPMKGHSHVYWYRQLPEEGLKFMVYLQKENIIDESGMPKERFSAEFPKEGPSILRIQQVVRGDSAAYFCASSRVPTYEQYFGPGTRLTVT.